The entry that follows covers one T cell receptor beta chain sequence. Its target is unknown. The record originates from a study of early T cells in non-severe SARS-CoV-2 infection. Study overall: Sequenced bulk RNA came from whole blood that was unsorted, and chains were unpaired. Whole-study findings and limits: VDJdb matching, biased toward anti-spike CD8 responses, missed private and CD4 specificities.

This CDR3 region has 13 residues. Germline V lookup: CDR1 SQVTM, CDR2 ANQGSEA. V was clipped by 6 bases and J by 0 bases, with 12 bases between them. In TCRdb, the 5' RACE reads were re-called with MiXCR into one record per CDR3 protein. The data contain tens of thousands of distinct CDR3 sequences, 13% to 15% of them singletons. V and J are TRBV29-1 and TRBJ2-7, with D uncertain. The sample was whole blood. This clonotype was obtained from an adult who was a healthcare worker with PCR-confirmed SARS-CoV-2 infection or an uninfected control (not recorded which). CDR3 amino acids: CSVILTTSYEQYF. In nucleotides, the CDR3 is TGCAGCGTGATCTTAACAACCTCCTACGAGCAGTACTTC.